This TCR beta chain originates from a study of vaccination effects on CD4 cells after COVID-19. Overall study results and limits: Small numbers of convalescent patients limited the study. It also lacked early post-infection timepoints. Clones of infection and vaccine origin contracted markedly late after vaccination.

Germline assignment: CDR1 SGHRS and CDR2 YFSETQ. CDR3 size: 14 residues. Trimming at V came to 0 bases and at J to 4 bases, leaving 0 bases not matched to a gene. TCRdb keeps only in-frame clones here, not all; method: immunoSEQ multiplex PCR. Among roughly 55,000 clones listed, roughly 78% were seen once. Viral peptide pools were used in the ViraFEST assay to expand antigen-specific CD4+ T cells, and sequencing came afterward. Scientists isolated CD4+ T cells after a roughly 9-day culture period ended. Participants got two doses of BNT162b2 or mRNA-1273 vaccine. According to the study, vaccine recipients showed no prior SARS-CoV-2 infection and negative nucleocapsid antibodies. In the cultures, half the medium was exchanged for IL-2 medium on days 3 and 7. Note on this clone: Its specificity is not known.

This chain uses TRBV5-1 with TRBJ2-5; 10 positions agree with TRBD2. The receptor comes from a human donor who received a COVID-19 vaccine. The sequences come from CD4+ T cells from PBMCs cultured with HCoV-OC43 spike peptides, collected after COVID-19 vaccination. The subset: HCoV-OC43 spike overlapping peptide pool stimulation. CDR3 sequence reads: CASSLGLAGETQYF. For the CDR3, the DNA is TGCGCCAGCAGCTTGGGACTAGCGGGAGAGACCCAGTACTTC.